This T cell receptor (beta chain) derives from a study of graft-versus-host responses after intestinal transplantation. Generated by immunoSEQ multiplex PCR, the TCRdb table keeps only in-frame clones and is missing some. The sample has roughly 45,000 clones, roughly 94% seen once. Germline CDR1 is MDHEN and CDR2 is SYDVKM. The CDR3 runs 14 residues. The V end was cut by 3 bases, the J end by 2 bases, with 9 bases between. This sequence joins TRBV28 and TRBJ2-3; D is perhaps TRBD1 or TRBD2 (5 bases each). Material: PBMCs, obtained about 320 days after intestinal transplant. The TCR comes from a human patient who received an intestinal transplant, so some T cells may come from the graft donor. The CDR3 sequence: CASSLSGTTDTQYF. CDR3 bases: TGTGCCAGCAGTTTGTCGGGGACCACAGATACGCAGTATTTT.